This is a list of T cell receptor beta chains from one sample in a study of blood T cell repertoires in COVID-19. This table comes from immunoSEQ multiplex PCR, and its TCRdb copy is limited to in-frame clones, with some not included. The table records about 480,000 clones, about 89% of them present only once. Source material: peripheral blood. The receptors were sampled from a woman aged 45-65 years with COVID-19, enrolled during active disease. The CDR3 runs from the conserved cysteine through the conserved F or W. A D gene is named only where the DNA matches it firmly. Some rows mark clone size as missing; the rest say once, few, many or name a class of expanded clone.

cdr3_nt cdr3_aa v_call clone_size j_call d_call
TGTGCCAGCAGTGTGCGGGGAGGAAGTAATCAGCCCCAGCATTTT CASSVRGGSNQPQHF TRBV2 NA TRBJ1-5 NA
TGTGCCAGCAGCCACGACAGGTACCAAGAGACCCAGTACTTC CASSHDRYQETQYF TRBV3-1/TRBV3-2 NA TRBJ2-5 NA
TGTGCCAGCAGCCTCCTACTAGCGGGGGTCACAGATACGCAGTATTTT CASSLLLAGVTDTQYF TRBV11-2 NA TRBJ2-3 TRBD2
TGTGCCAGCAGCGTAGATTCAGCTAGCGGGGGGACCTACTACAATGAGCAGTTCTTC CASSVDSASGGTYYNEQFF TRBV9 NA TRBJ2-1 TRBD2
TGTGCCAGCAGTTACTCACCCCCAGGCACCGGGGAGCTGTTTTTT CASSYSPPGTGELFF TRBV6-5 NA TRBJ2-2 NA
TGTGCCAGTAGTATTGACAGGATCAATCAGCCCCAGCATTTT CASSIDRINQPQHF TRBV19 NA TRBJ1-5 NA
TGTGCCAGCAGTACCACCCTATTCCCCGGGGAGCTGTTTTTT CASSTTLFPGELFF TRBV28 NA TRBJ2-2 NA
TGTGCCAGCAGTGAGGGCAGGCTGAACCTCCACTTT CASSEGRLNLHF TRBV2 once TRBJ1-6 NA
TGCGCCAGCAGCTTGGAAGGGGGCACGGTGAATGAGCAGTTCTTC CASSLEGGTVNEQFF TRBV5-1 NA TRBJ2-1 TRBD1
TGTGCCAGCAGCTTAAGGGGTTTCAGGGGCTATGGCTACACCTTC CASSLRGFRGYGYTF TRBV7-2 NA TRBJ1-2 NA
TGTGCCAGCTCGCCACCCTACGGTGGCCAAGGAGGGGAGACCCAGTACTTC CASSPPYGGQGGETQYF TRBV18 NA TRBJ2-5 NA
TGCGCCAGCAGCTCCGGACTAGCGGGGGGCCTGGTGGTACTCGAGCAGTACTTC CASSSGLAGGLVVLEQYF TRBV5-1 NA TRBJ2-7 TRBD2
TGTGCCTGGAGTGTAGGCGGGGAGCAGTACTTC CAWSVGGEQYF TRBV30 NA TRBJ2-7 NA
TGCAGTGGAGCAACTAATGAAAAACTGTTTTTT CSGATNEKLFF TRBV20-1 NA TRBJ1-4 NA
TGTGCCAGTAGTACCCGAGGGGGGGTAAGAGGAAACACCATATATTTT CASSTRGGVRGNTIYF TRBV19 NA TRBJ1-3 NA
TGTGCCAGCAGTTTACCAGGGGGAGGCTACACCTTC CASSLPGGGYTF TRBV12-3/TRBV12-4 many TRBJ1-2 TRBD1
TGTGCCAGCACCACCGTTGGACTAAACACTGAAGCTTTCTTT CASTTVGLNTEAFF TRBV11-2 NA TRBJ1-1 NA
TGCGCCAGCAATACCGGGACAGCGAACACTGAAGCTTTCTTT CASNTGTANTEAFF TRBV5-1 NA TRBJ1-1 TRBD1
TGTGCCAGTAGTGACACGGGAGATGAAATGCCCCAGCATTTT CASSDTGDEMPQHF TRBV19 NA TRBJ1-5 NA
TGTGCCAGCAGCAACGACAGTCCCCTCCAAGAGACCCAGTACTTC CASSNDSPLQETQYF TRBV7-2 NA TRBJ2-5 NA
TGTGCCAGCAGCTTGTGGGCAGCTGAAGCTTTCTTT CASSLWAAEAFF TRBV5-4 NA TRBJ1-1 NA
TGTGCCAGCAGCTCAACTAGACAGGGTGAAAAACTGTTTTTT CASSSTRQGEKLFF TRBV5-6 once TRBJ1-4 TRBD1
TGTGCCAGCAGCCGAGGGTATGGCTACACCTTC CASSRGYGYTF TRBV28 NA TRBJ1-2 NA
TGTGCCAGCACCGGAGGACAGCGGTCCTACAATGAGCAGTTCTTC CASTGGQRSYNEQFF TRBV7-2 NA TRBJ2-1 NA
TGTGCCAGTAGGGGACTAACAGGGACGAACACTGAAGCTTTCTTT CASRGLTGTNTEAFF TRBV19 NA TRBJ1-1 NA
TGTGCCAGCAGCTTAGTTAACGGGTATCCGACCTTC CASSLVNGYPTF TRBV7-9 NA TRBJ2-4 NA
TGTGCCAGCAGTGGTTCCGGGACAGCTTATAATTCACCCCTCCACTTT CASSGSGTAYNSPLHF TRBV6-1 NA TRBJ1-6 TRBD1
TGTGCCAGCAGCAAATTCGCGACTAGCGGACCTACTAGCACAGATACGCAGTATTTT CASSKFATSGPTSTDTQYF TRBV21-1 NA TRBJ2-3 NA